Described below is a single T cell receptor (beta chain) sequence and its context. Its antigen is currently unknown. The sample is drawn from a study of CD8+CD57+ T cells in acquired aplastic anemia. About the research overall: Sorting CD4+ and CD8+ cells gave DNA averaging 3.2 ug.

Germline trimming cut 8 bases from V and 5 bases from J; bases unmatched to any gene: 17. The germline CDR1 and CDR2 sequences are SGHVS and FQNEAQ. The CDR3 is 17 amino acids. General study results and limits: Patients and controls had in common 25 to 30 CD8+ CDR3 sequences. Any difference that existed in CD8+ Simpson's diversity between patients and controls was not significant.

Patients selected for sequencing had displayed CD8+CD57+ cell expansion by flow cytometry. Patients were untreated when blood was sampled. Genomic DNA served as template for TCR beta VDJ and CDR3 profiling. Each CDR3 protein is one row after TCRdb ran MiXCR on the reads. Of roughly 260,000 distinct CDR3 sequences listed, around half are singletons. This clonotype was obtained from a human donor with aplastic anemia. The sample taken for sequencing was sorted CD4+, CD8+, or CD8+CD57+ T cells (not recorded which) from PBMCs. The chain couples TRBV7-8 to TRBJ1-2, with 10 nucleotides matching TRBD1. CDR3 protein: CASSQTGTGVQRYGYTF. The CDR3 coding sequence is TGTGCCAGCTCACAAACCGGGACAGGGGTCCAGCGATATGGCTACACCTTC. The variable domain in full, with the rest retrieved from reference TRBV7-8 and TRBJ1-2, is GAGVSQSPRYKVAKRGQDVALRCDPISGHVSLFWYQQALGQGPEFLTYFQNEAQLDKSGLPSDRFFAERPEGSVSTLKIQRTQQEDSAVYLCASSQTGTGVQRYGYTFGSGTRLTVV.